This is a list of T cell receptor beta chains from one sample in a study of T cells in Graves' hyperthyroidism and ophthalmopathy. TCRdb redid the calling of the multiplex PCR reads with MiXCR, one entry per CDR3 protein. This table has approximately 690,000 distinct CDR3 sequences, less than 25% appearing once. Sequenced material: blood. Source of these receptors: a man aged 30 to 39 with Graves' ophthalmopathy. The CDR3 runs from the conserved cysteine through the conserved F or W. Fields, in order: D gene, J gene, V gene, clone size, CDR3 protein, CDR3 DNA. The D gene is left open where the match is weak. Expanded clones get a size class; other rows say once, few or many, or leave the size out.

d_gene: TRBD2; j_gene: TRBJ2-2; v_gene: TRBV6-1; abundance: NA; CDR3aa: CASSWRLAGGGTGELFF; CDR3nt: TGTGCCAGCAGTTGGAGACTAGCGGGAGGTGGCACCGGGGAGCTGTTTTTT
d_gene: TRBD2; j_gene: TRBJ2-3; v_gene: TRBV11-2; abundance: few; CDR3aa: CASSLNRSPAGRTDTQYF; CDR3nt: TGTGCCAGCAGCTTAAACCGTTCCCCAGCGGGAAGGACAGATACGCAGTATTTT
d_gene: TRBD1; j_gene: TRBJ2-1; v_gene: TRBV5-1; abundance: NA; CDR3aa: CASSFGQGVNEQFF; CDR3nt: TGCGCCAGCAGCTTCGGCCAGGGGGTTAATGAGCAGTTCTTC
d_gene: TRBD1; j_gene: TRBJ1-5; v_gene: TRBV9; abundance: few; CDR3aa: CASSVGTGGGQPQHF; CDR3nt: TGTGCCAGCAGCGTCGGGACAGGGGGAGGTCAGCCCCAGCATTTT
d_gene: TRBD1; j_gene: TRBJ1-5; v_gene: TRBV19; abundance: NA; CDR3aa: CASSQGTGGNQPQHF; CDR3nt: TGTGCCAGTAGTCAAGGGACAGGCGGCAATCAGCCCCAGCATTTT
d_gene: NA; j_gene: TRBJ2-4; v_gene: TRBV5-1; abundance: many; CDR3aa: CASSRGGENIQYF; CDR3nt: TGCGCCAGCAGCCGCGGCGGGGAAAACATTCAGTACTTC
d_gene: TRBD1; j_gene: TRBJ2-7; v_gene: TRBV27; abundance: few; CDR3aa: CASSSGGTGSEQYF; CDR3nt: TGTGCCAGCAGTTCAGGGGGGACAGGGTCCGAGCAGTACTTC
d_gene: TRBD2; j_gene: TRBJ2-6; v_gene: TRBV12-3/TRBV12-4; abundance: few; CDR3aa: CASSFKTSVTSGANVLTF; CDR3nt: TGTGCCAGCAGTTTTAAAACTAGCGTTACCTCTGGGGCCAACGTCCTGACTTTC
d_gene: TRBD2; j_gene: TRBJ2-7; v_gene: TRBV10-3; abundance: few; CDR3aa: CAIRNSDSLAGGRAYEQYF; CDR3nt: TGTGCCATCAGAAATTCCGATTCCCTAGCGGGAGGGCGGGCCTACGAGCAGTACTTC
d_gene: NA; j_gene: TRBJ2-1; v_gene: TRBV4-1; abundance: once; CDR3aa: CASSHDGRNEQFF; CDR3nt: TGCGCCAGCAGCCACGACGGTCGGAATGAGCAGTTCTTC
d_gene: TRBD2; j_gene: TRBJ2-7; v_gene: TRBV28; abundance: few; CDR3aa: CASSLLFRLAGGPYEQYF; CDR3nt: TGTGCCAGCAGTTTACTCTTCCGACTAGCGGGAGGGCCGTACGAGCAGTACTTC